This T cell receptor (beta chain) was sequenced in a study of graft-versus-host responses after intestinal transplantation. Study conclusions and caveats: The authors found GvH clones in recipient marrow, some appearing first in ileum or blood. Subjects displaying graft-donor T cell macrochimerism possessed elevated graft-versus-host to host-versus-graft clonal ratios inside allografts.

Using immunoSEQ multiplex PCR, the repertoire was profiled, and TCRdb retains in-frame clones only, with some absent. The sample contains about 110,000 clones, 80% to 95% of which appear only once. The germline CDR1 and CDR2 sequences are MNHEY and SVGAGI. The CDR3 is made up of 13 amino acids. V shed 3 bases and J shed 0 bases, with 5 bases lying between them. As to this clone: Antigen unknown. Other DNA sequences in the sample encode the same CDR3.

The source of this sequence is a human donor who received an intestinal transplant. The chain uses TRBV6-5 and TRBJ1-1; no firm D call. The sample in question was unstimulated CD8+ T cells sorted from spleen or lymph node cells, obtained before intestinal transplant. The CDR3 DNA reads TGTGCCAGCAGTTATGGGATGAACACTGAAGCTTTCTTT. This gives the protein CASSYGMNTEAFF.